This T cell receptor beta chain was captured in a study of human CD8 memory T cell subsets (dated by TCRdb to 2020 to 2021). At the level of the whole study: TCRbeta repertoires of stem-like (TSTEM), progenitor exhausted-like (TPEX) and effector memory CD8+ T cell subsets were compared to assess their clonal relationships. Six donors each provided TSTEM, TPEX and effector memory subsets, and TCRbeta repertoires were obtained from all six.

Regarding this clonotype: Its antigen is not yet known.

Results and caveats for the whole study, not just this receptor: Based on Chao1 estimates, TSTEM subsets appeared to have greater repertoire diversity than TPEX subsets, which could potentially reflect a broader range of specificities. Normalized Shannon-Wiener diversity was similarly high in the TSTEM and TPEX subsets, while the effector memory subsets were comparatively less diverse. The stem-like TSTEM and TPEX subsets each shared clonotypes with effector memory cells, but the TSTEM and TPEX repertoires had minimal overlap with each other, suggesting distinct antigen spectra. Only TCRbeta chains were sequenced, and repertoire comparisons were based on six donors, with testing performed by paired t-tests and Bonferroni correction.

Density gradient separation was used to isolate peripheral blood mononuclear cells from healthy donor buffy coats. In the study, total CD8+ T cells were enriched by negative magnetic separation with EasySep or MojoSort CD8+ T cell isolation kits. For each subset, total RNA was extracted using an RNeasy Mini Kit from duplicate vials of approximately 160,000 sorted CD8+ T cells. PBMCs were used either fresh or after cryopreservation in fetal bovine serum containing around 10% DMSO. Fluorescence-activated cell sorting on a FACSAria III was used to sort the CD8+ T cell subsets to purity. CDR1 and CDR2, per the germline V gene, are SGHTA and FQGTGA. The CDR3, cysteine through phenylalanine, is 15 amino acids long. A DNA sequence was not provided. A Human TCR Profiling Kit was used to prepare UMI-labeled 5' RACE TCRbeta libraries. Every TCRbeta library was prepared in parallel with an identical number of PCR cycles. Per the source publication's procedure: Each TCRbeta library contained between about 2,700 and 20,000 functional CDR3beta clonotypes. MIGEC 1.2.9 was used for UMI extraction and consensus assembly, with at least three reads per UMI being required. In-frame CDR3beta repertoires were extracted with MiXCR 3.0.3. Each sample was downsampled to 42,000 randomly selected UMIs before diversity metrics were calculated in VDJtools 1.2.1. Repertoire overlap metrics D, R and F2 were calculated in VDJtools for the top 3,000 clones of each sample pair. After reprocessing by TCRdb, each CDR3 protein sequence is one entry, and no DNA is given. The V and J calls, along with clone size, are taken from TCRdb and not from the paper's own processing. This sample's table contains about 3,400 distinct CDR3 sequences. The ten largest clones represent around 19% of the sample.

Sequenced: CD8+ T cells from PBMCs. This TCR was sampled from a human donor in good health. Recombination joined TRBV7-3 with TRBJ2-7. CDR3 sequence: CASSTYGGGPYEQYF. This CDR3, with the reference TRBV7-3 and TRBJ2-7 proteins standing in past its ends, gives the full variable domain GAGVSQTPSNKVTEKGKYVELRCDPISGHTALYWYRQSLGQGPEFLIYFQGTGAADDSGLPNDRFFAVRPEGSVSTLKIQRTERGDSAVYLCASSTYGGGPYEQYFGPGTRLTVT.